This is a list of T cell receptor beta chains from one sample in a study of response to subunit inactivated influenza vaccine. MiXCR, run by TCRdb on the RT-PCR reads, gives a single entry per CDR3 protein. The sample gives about 570,000 distinct CDR3 sequences, around 11% of which show up once; about 10% is in the top ten. The same data also contributed to another study, on T cells expressing NK-cell markers.

The starting material was PBMCs from blood, obtained on the day of vaccination. Source of these receptors: a man in his fifties who received an inactivated influenza vaccine. Both conserved end residues are part of each CDR3.

CASSLDGTYGYTF | TRBJ1-2 | TRBV5-1
CASSLGGGYSGNTIYF | TRBJ1-3 | TRBV12-3/TRBV12-4
CASSLFGEEQFF | TRBJ2-1 | TRBV11-2
CASSADRVGDAFF | TRBJ1-1 | TRBV7-9
CASSLLQGTADTQYF | TRBJ2-3 | TRBV7-2
CASSEQDTQYF | TRBJ2-3 | TRBV6-1
CSARTGSSSYNEQFF | TRBJ2-1 | TRBV20-1
CSAGTGPPNQPQHF | TRBJ1-5 | TRBV20-1
CSAPVRDRAYEQYF | TRBJ2-7 | TRBV20-1
CASKTERTHTDTQYF | TRBJ2-3 | TRBV28
CSAPLKNEQFF | TRBJ2-1 | TRBV20-1
CASSYLQGPNQPQHF | TRBJ1-5 | TRBV6-2/TRBV6-3
CASLSGGAENEQFF | TRBJ2-1 | TRBV12-3/TRBV12-4
CASSESPLGTRSSYNEQFF | TRBJ2-1 | TRBV10-2
CASSQDRMGGPSTDTQYF | TRBJ2-3 | TRBV4-2
CASSLAGTPKFTYEQYF | TRBJ2-7 | TRBV5-5
CASSLSRGVTDTQYF | TRBJ2-3 | TRBV7-9
CASSLQGPPEPQHF | TRBJ1-5 | TRBV5-1
CASSPPGLAAEDEQFF | TRBJ2-1 | TRBV5-1
CAGLGDRGFNEQFF | TRBJ2-1 | TRBV24-1
CASSLRGQGEKLFF | TRBJ1-4 | TRBV7-2
CASSTGNSGETQYF | TRBJ2-5 | TRBV5-1
CASSSSGRLAEQYF | TRBJ2-7 | TRBV6-5
CASSDSYSSGGMNTQYF | TRBJ2-3 | TRBV6-4
CASGPLNTEAFF | TRBJ1-1 | TRBV27
CASSLTRDSTYNEQFF | TRBJ2-1 | TRBV7-9
CASSLQGFGDEQYF | TRBJ2-7 | TRBV12-3/TRBV12-4
CASSIMDPPYEQYF | TRBJ2-7 | TRBV19
CASSLESRPSYEQYF | TRBJ2-7 | TRBV7-9
CASSSAFSGANVLTF | TRBJ2-6 | TRBV12-3/TRBV12-4
CASSYRAATPGLYYEQYF | TRBJ2-7 | TRBV6-2/TRBV6-3
CSASHPSSYNEQFF | TRBJ2-1 | TRBV20-1
CASSLDAGQGFEQFF | TRBJ2-1 | TRBV7-8
CASSYTGGSGNTIYF | TRBJ1-3 | TRBV6-5
CASSFLVTTDTQYF | TRBJ2-3 | TRBV7-2
CASSLAGYDGNTIYF | TRBJ1-3 | TRBV7-9
CASSPSSEYEQYF | TRBJ2-7 | TRBV12-3/TRBV12-4
CASSQSVLAGREQYF | TRBJ2-7 | TRBV4-3
CASSQGLAGAWRDTQYF | TRBJ2-3 | TRBV4-2